The entry that follows covers one T cell receptor beta chain sequence. Antigen: not known. The CDR3 runs 15 residues. The V gene's germline CDR1 is SEHNR and CDR2 FQNEAQ (reference sequence). At 300,000 cells each, triplicate sorts were carried out for each CD8+ T cell subset. Naive CD8+ T lymphocytes were specified as CD45RO-CCR7+CD27+CD95-. TRB cDNA libraries were made by UMI-labeled 5' RACE. TCRdb reprocessed the 5' RACE reads; each CDR3 protein has one entry and no DNA is given. Its listing shows some 130,000 distinct CDR3 sequences. The data were taken from a study of CXCR3-negative and CXCR3-positive naive CD8 T cells. Study results and limitations: The TRB CDR3s that CXCR3-positive naive cells carried were more hydrophobic than those of CXCR3-negative naive cells.

The sequencing sample was made of naive CXCR3- CD8+ T cells from blood. This sample's subset: CD45RO-CCR7+CD27+CD95- naive CD8+ T cells lacking CXCR3 (TNR3-). The chain joins TRBV7-9 to TRBJ1-1; TCRdb gives TRBD1 as the D gene, but with no DNA this cannot be confirmed. This clonotype originated in a human donor in good health. Some clones in this sample may be carry-over from other donors' samples. The CDR3 reads CASSPWTGTATEAFF.